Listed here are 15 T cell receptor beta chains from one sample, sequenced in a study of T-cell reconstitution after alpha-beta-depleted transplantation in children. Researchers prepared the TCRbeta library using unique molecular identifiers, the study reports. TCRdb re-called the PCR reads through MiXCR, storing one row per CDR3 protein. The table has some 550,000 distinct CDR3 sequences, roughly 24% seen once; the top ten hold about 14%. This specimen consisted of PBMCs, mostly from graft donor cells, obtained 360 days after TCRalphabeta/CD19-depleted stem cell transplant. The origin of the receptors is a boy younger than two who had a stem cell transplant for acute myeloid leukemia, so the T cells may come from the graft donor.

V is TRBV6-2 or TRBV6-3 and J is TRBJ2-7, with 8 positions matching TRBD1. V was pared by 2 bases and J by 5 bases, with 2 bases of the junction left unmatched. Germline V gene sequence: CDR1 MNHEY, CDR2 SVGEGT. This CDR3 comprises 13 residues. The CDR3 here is CASSYRQGNEQYF. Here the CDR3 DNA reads TGTGCCAGCAGTTACCGACAGGGGAACGAGCAGTACTTC.

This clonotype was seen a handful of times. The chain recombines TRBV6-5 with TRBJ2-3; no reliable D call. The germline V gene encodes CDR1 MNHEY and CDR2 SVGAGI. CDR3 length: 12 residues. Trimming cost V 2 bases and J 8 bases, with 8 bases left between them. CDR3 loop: CASSYPLGTQYF. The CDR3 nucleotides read TGTGCCAGCAGTTACCCCCTCGGTACGCAGTATTTT.

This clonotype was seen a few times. DNA for the CDR3: TGCAGTGCTAGAGATTTGAGGGGGCTCGGCACTGAAGCTTTCTTT. It yields the protein CSARDLRGLGTEAFF. The rearrangement uses TRBV20-1 and TRBJ1-1, with 7 bases matching TRBD1. Germline CDR1 reads DFQATT; CDR2 reads SNEGSKA (reference sequence). This CDR3 spans 15 amino acids. With 0 bases clipped from V and 4 bases from J, the junction kept 8 bases outside the gene matches.

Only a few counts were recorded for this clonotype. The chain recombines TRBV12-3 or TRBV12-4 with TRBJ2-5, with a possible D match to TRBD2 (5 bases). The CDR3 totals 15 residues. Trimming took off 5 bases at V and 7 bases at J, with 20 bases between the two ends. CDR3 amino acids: CASSPGDGLLWTQYF. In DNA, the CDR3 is TGTGCCAGCAGTCCCGGGGATGGACTCTTGTGGACCCAGTACTTC.

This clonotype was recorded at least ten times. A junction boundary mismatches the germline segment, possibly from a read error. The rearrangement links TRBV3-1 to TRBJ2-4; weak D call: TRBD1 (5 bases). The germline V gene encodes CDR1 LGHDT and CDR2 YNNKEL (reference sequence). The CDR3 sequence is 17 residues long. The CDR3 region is CASSQGSRTGAKNIQYF. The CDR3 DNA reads TGTGCCAGCAGCCAAGGTTCGAGAACAGGAGCCAAAAACATTCAGTATTTC.

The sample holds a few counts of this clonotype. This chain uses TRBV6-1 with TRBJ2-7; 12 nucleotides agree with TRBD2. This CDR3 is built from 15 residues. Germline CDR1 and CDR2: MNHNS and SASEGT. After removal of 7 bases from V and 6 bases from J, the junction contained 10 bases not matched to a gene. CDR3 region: CASTILAGGPSEQYF. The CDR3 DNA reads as TGTGCCAGCACCATTCTAGCGGGGGGGCCTTCCGAGCAGTACTTC.

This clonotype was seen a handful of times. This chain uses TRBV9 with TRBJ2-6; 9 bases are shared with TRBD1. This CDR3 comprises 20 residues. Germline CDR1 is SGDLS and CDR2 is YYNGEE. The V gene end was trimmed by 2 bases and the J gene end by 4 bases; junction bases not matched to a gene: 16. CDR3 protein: CASSVPHTGTGISGANVLTF. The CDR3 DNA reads TGTGCCAGCAGCGTGCCCCATACCGGGACAGGGATTTCCGGGGCCAACGTCCTGACTTTC. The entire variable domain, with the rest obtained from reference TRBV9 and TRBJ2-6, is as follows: DSGVTQTPKHLITATGQRVTLRCSPRSGDLSVYWYQQSLDQGLQFLIQYYNGEERAKGNILERFSAQQFPDLHSELNLSSLELGDSALYFCASSVPHTGTGISGANVLTFGAGSRLTVL.

The CDR3 DNA reads TGTGCCAGCACCCTCGGGGGGGCCCATTACAATGAGCAGTTCTTC. It yields the protein CASTLGGAHYNEQFF. This chain links TRBV7-9 with TRBJ2-1, with 8 nucleotides matching TRBD2. Per germline, CDR1 SEHNR and CDR2 FQNEAQ (reference sequence). The CDR3 totals 15 residues. Losses at the gene ends were 7 bases for V and 4 bases for J; bases not matched to a gene: 9. The whole variable domain, filled in from reference TRBV7-9 and TRBJ2-1, reads DTGVSQNPRHKITKRGQNVTFRCDPISEHNRLYWYRQTLGQGPEFLTYFQNEAQLEKSRLLSDRFSAERPKGSFSTLEIQRTEQGDSAMYLCASTLGGAHYNEQFFGPGTRLTVL.

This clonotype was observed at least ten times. The CDR3 DNA is TGCAGTGCTAGAGTGGCGGGGGGGGAGCAGTTCTTC. Its translation is CSARVAGGEQFF. This chain connects TRBV20-1 to TRBJ2-1, with 9 nucleotides matching TRBD2. Per germline, CDR1 DFQATT and CDR2 SNEGSKA (reference sequence). Germline trimming cut 1 base from V and 10 bases from J; bases unmatched to any gene: 2. CDR3 length: 12 amino acids.

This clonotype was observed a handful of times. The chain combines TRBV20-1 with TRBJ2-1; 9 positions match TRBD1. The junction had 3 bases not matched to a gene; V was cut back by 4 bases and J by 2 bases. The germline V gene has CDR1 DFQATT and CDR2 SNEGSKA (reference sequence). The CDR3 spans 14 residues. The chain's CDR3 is CSATNRGPYNEQFF. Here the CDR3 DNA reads TGCAGTGCTACCAACAGGGGGCCCTACAATGAGCAGTTCTTC.

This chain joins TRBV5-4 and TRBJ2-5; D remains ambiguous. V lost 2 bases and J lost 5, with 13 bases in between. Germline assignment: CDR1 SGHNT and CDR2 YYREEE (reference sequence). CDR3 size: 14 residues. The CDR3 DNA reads TGTGCCAGCAGCTTACCCTCAGAGTCTGAGACCCAGTACTTC. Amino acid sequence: CASSLPSESETQYF.

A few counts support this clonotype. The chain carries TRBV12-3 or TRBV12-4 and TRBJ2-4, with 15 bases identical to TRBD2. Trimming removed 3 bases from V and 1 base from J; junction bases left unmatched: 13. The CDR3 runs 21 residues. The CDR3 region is CASSLRRTSGGAERAKNIQYF. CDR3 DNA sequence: TGTGCCAGCAGTTTGAGACGGACTAGCGGGGGGGCCGAAAGGGCCAAAAACATTCAGTACTTC.

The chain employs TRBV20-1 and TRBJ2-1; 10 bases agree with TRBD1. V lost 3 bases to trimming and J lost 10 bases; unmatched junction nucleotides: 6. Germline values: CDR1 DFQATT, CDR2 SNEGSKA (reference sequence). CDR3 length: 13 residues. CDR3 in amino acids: CSARGQGSGEQFF. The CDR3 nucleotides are TGCAGTGCTAGGGGACAGGGGAGTGGAGAGCAGTTCTTC.

The CDR3 DNA sequence: TGTGCCAGCAGCCAAGCTAACGGACGGCTAGCCAAAAACATTCAGTACTTC. Protein: CASSQANGRLAKNIQYF. The V and J genes are TRBV4-2 and TRBJ2-4, with no clear D. V shed 1 base and J shed 0 bases, with 13 bases lying between them. Germline CDR1 LGHNA, CDR2 YNFKEQ. The CDR3 runs 17 residues.

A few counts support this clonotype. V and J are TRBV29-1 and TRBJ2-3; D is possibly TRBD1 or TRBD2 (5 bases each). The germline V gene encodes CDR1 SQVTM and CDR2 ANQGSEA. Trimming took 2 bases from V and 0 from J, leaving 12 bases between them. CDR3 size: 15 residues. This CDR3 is CSVEFWGWSTDTQYF. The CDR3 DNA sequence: TGCAGCGTTGAATTTTGGGGGTGGAGCACAGATACGCAGTATTTT.